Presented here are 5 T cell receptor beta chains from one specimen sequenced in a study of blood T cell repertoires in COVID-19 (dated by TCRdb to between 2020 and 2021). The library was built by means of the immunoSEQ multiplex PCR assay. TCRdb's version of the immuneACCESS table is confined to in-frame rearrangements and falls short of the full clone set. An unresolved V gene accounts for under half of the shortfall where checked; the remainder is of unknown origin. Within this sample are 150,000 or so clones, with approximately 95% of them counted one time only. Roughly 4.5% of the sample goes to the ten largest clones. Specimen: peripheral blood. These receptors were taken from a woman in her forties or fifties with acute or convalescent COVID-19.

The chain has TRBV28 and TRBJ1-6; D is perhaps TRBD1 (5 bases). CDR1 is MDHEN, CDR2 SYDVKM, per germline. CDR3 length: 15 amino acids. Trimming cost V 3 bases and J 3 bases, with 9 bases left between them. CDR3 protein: CASSFGRVYNSPLHF. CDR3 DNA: TGTGCCAGCAGTTTTGGCAGGGTCTATAATTCACCCCTCCACTTT.

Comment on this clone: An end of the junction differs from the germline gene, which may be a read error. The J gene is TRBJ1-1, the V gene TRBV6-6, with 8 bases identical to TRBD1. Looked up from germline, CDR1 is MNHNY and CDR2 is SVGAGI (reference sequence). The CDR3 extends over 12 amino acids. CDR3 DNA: TGTGCCAGCAGCTCCCAGGGACAGGAGCTTACGTTT. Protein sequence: CASSSQGQELTF.

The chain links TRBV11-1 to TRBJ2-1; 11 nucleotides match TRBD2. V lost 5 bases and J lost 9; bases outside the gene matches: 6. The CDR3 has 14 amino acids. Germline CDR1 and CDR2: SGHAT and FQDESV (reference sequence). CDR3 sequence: CASSVLAGGGEQFF. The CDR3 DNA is TGTGCCAGCAGCGTGTTAGCGGGAGGGGGTGAGCAGTTCTTC.

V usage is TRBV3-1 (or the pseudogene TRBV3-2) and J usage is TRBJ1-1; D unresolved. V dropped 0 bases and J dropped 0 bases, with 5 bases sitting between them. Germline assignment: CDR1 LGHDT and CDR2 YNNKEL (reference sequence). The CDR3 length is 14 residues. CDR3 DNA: TGTGCCAGCAGCCAAGAAGCTGTGAACACTGAAGCTTTCTTT. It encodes CASSQEAVNTEAFF.

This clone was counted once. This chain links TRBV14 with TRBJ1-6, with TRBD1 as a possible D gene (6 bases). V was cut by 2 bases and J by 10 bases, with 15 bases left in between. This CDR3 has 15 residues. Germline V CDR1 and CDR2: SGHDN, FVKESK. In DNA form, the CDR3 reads TGTGCCAGCAGCCAACTAGAGGGGGGGAGATCACCCCTCCACTTT. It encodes CASSQLEGGRSPLHF.